Below are 10 T cell receptor beta chains sequenced from a single sample in a study of blood T cell repertoires in COVID-19. The repertoire was sequenced with immunoSEQ multiplex PCR; TCRdb's copy has only in-frame clones and lacks some. The data show 220,000 or so clones, with around 80% seen just once and roughly 4.6% held by the top ten. Sequenced: peripheral blood. These receptors all come from a woman aged 55-70 years who had recovered from COVID-19.

The chain carries TRBV20-1 and TRBJ2-3; 7 bases are a match to TRBD2. V lost 3 bases and J lost 4; bases outside the gene matches: 7. The CDR3 length is 14 residues. CDR1 DFQATT and CDR2 SNEGSKA come from the germline V gene (reference sequence). CDR3 nucleotide sequence: TGCAGTGCTAGTTCGGCTAGCGGCCCAGATACGCAGTATTTT. It encodes CSASSASGPDTQYF.

The V gene is TRBV5-1, the J gene TRBJ2-2; 8 nucleotides line up with TRBD1. The CDR3 has 15 amino acids. V was clipped by 5 bases and J by 5 bases; unmatched bases: 8. CDR1 is SGHRS and CDR2 is YFSETQ in the germline V gene. CDR3 in DNA: TGCGCCAGCAGGACCGGACAGGGTTGGACCGGGGAGCTGTTTTTT. The encoded protein is CASRTGQGWTGELFF.

The chain links TRBV24-1 to TRBJ1-2, with 8 bases that match TRBD1. There are 15 residues in the CDR3. Germline V CDR1 and CDR2: KGHDR, SFDVKD. Trimming removed 4 bases from V and 2 bases from J; junction bases left unmatched: 5. The CDR3 here is CATSDGTGPNYGYTF. The DNA for the CDR3 is TGTGCCACCAGTGACGGGACAGGCCCGAACTATGGCTACACCTTC.

The chain carries TRBV6-5 and TRBJ2-5; D is possibly TRBD2 (5 bases). Trimming removed 7 bases at V and 4 bases at J, with 16 bases between. Germline loops: CDR1 MNHEY, CDR2 SVGAGI. This CDR3 comprises 14 residues. Written as DNA, the CDR3 is TGTGCCAGCATTCTCCGGGGTGTGGGAGAGACCCAGTACTTC. It is translated as CASILRGVGETQYF.

The chain carries TRBV9 and TRBJ2-3; 8 bases fit TRBD2. V was clipped by 4 bases and J by 5 bases; unmatched bases: 9. The CDR3 extends over 15 amino acids. Germline V gene lookup returns CDR1 SGDLS and CDR2 YYNGEE. CDR3 sequence (DNA): TGTGCCAGCAGCTACACGGGGGGGCAAATAGATACGCAGTATTTT. It is translated as CASSYTGGQIDTQYF. The full variable domain, in which reference TRBV9 and TRBJ2-3 provide the parts outside the CDR3, is DSGVTQTPKHLITATGQRVTLRCSPRSGDLSVYWYQQSLDQGLQFLIQYYNGEERAKGNILERFSAQQFPDLHSELNLSSLELGDSALYFCASSYTGGQIDTQYFGPGTRLTVL.

This sequence joins TRBV3-1 (or the pseudogene TRBV3-2) and TRBJ2-7; TRBD2 might be the D (6 bases). V was pared by 1 base and J by 9 bases, with 10 bases between. Germline assignment: CDR1 LGHDT and CDR2 YNNKEL (reference sequence). The CDR3 is 12 residues long. As DNA, the CDR3 is TGTGCCAGCAGCCAAGCCGGGAGTGCGCAGTACTTC. It codes for CASSQAGSAQYF.

J is TRBJ1-5 and V is TRBV6-1, with D tentatively TRBD1 (5 bases). Trimming pared 1 base from V and 2 bases from J, leaving 15 bases between. CDR3 length: 17 amino acids. The V gene's germline CDR1 is MNHNS and CDR2 SASEGT. CDR3 protein: CASSEETGWGGNQPQHF. Written as DNA, the CDR3 is TGTGCCAGCAGTGAAGAAACAGGATGGGGTGGCAATCAGCCCCAGCATTTT.

The chain uses TRBV6-6 and TRBJ1-6; tentatively, D is TRBD1 (5 bases). Per germline, CDR1 MNHNY and CDR2 SVGAGI (reference sequence). Trimming left V 5 bases short and J 4 bases short, with 12 bases between. The CDR3 has 15 residues. Here the CDR3 DNA reads TGTGCCAGCAGTAACATAGGGGCGTATAATTCACCCCTCCACTTT. As protein: CASSNIGAYNSPLHF.

In its sample, this clone was seen a few times. The chain carries TRBV6-1 and TRBJ1-5; D is ambiguous. The germline V gene has CDR1 MNHNS and CDR2 SASEGT. This CDR3 comprises 12 residues. V shed 3 bases and J shed 14 bases, with 14 bases lying between them. The DNA for the CDR3 is TGTGCCAGCAGTGATATGACTAGGGTCAAGCATTTT. It codes for CASSDMTRVKHF.

In this sample, this clone turned up once. The rearrangement joins TRBV7-2 to TRBJ2-4, with D possibly being TRBD1 (6 bases). Per the germline V gene, CDR1 is SGHTA and CDR2 is FQGNSA. This CDR3 has 15 amino acids. The ends were cut back, 5 bases at V and 0 bases at J, with 11 bases in the middle. The CDR3 protein is CASSTGQLAKNIQYF. The CDR3 DNA sequence: TGTGCCAGCAGCACAGGACAGTTAGCCAAAAACATTCAGTACTTC.